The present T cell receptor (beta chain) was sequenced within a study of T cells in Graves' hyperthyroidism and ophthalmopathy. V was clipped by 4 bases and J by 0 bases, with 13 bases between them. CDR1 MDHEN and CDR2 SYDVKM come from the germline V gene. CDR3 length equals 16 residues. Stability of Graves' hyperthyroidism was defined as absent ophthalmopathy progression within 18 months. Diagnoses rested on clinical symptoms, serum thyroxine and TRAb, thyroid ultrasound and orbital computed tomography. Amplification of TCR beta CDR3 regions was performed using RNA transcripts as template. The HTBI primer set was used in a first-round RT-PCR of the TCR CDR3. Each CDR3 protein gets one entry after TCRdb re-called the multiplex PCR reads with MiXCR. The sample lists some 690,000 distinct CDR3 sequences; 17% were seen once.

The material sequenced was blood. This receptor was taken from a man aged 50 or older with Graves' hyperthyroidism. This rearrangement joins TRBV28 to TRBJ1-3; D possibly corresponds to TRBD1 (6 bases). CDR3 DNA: TGTGCCAGCAGTTACCGTCTACAGGGCTCTGGAAACACCATATATTTT. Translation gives CASSYRLQGSGNTIYF.